The 10 T cell receptor beta chains reported below all come from one sample, sequenced in a study of blood T cells in healthy people across ages (dated by TCRdb to the mid-2010s). Libraries were prepared through 5' RACE. Sequencer: Illumina HiSeq 2500. The second PCR ran for roughly 7 to 12 cycles and used a J-beta primer mix along with a sample-barcoded 5' primer. In-frame beta chains were kept once TCRdb had trimmed the public reads at Q25 with fastp and called clones with MiXCR. Each CDR3 protein gets just one entry, which takes the most common genes and DNA from the rows behind it. A total of more than 1.4 million distinct CDR3 sequences appear in this sample, approximately 40% of them only once. The ten largest clonotypes hold roughly 8.2% of the sample. Sequencing was performed on blood. The source is a woman aged 18 to 35 in good health.

The chain joins TRBV20-1 to TRBJ2-4; the D call may be TRBD1 or TRBD2 (5 bases each). Germline V lookup: CDR1 DFQATT, CDR2 SNEGSKA (reference sequence). The CDR3 contains 17 residues. Trimming took 5 bases from V and 0 from J, leaving 20 bases between them. The CDR3 coding sequence is TGCAGTGCTCGAGGTCCGGCGGTGGGGGTAGCCAAAAACATTCAGTACTTC. It encodes CSARGPAVGVAKNIQYF.

This clonotype was seen only a few times. The chain couples TRBV25-1 to TRBJ2-7, with D perhaps matching TRBD2 (5 bases). V was pared by 6 bases and J by 0 bases, with 9 bases between. Looked up from germline, CDR1 is MGHDK and CDR2 is SYGVNS. This CDR3 spans 13 amino acids. The CDR3 reads CASRRGVSYEQYF. DNA of the CDR3: TGTGCCAGCAGACGGGGAGTCTCCTACGAGCAGTACTTC.

The chain links TRBV2 to TRBJ1-5; TRBD1 agrees at 7 bases. The CDR3 covers 13 residues. Germline V gene sequence: CDR1 SNHLY, CDR2 FYNNEI. The trim removed 7 bases at V and 4 bases at J, leaving 4 bases unmatched. CDR3 bases: TGTGCCAGCACCGGACAGGTAAATCAGCCCCAGCATTTT. Translation: CASTGQVNQPQHF. The entire variable domain, with the rest obtained from reference TRBV2 and TRBJ1-5, is as follows: EPEVTQTPSHQVTQMGQEVILRCVPISNHLYFYWYRQILGQKVEFLVSFYNNEISEKSEIFDDQFSVERPDGSNFTLKIRSTKLEDSAMYFCASTGQVNQPQHFGDGTRLSIL.

V is TRBV3-1 and J is TRBJ1-1; D is perhaps TRBD1 (6 bases). V was shortened by 4 bases and J by 3 bases, with 21 bases between the two germline ends. The CDR3 sequence is 17 residues long. In germline, CDR1 is LGHDT, CDR2 YNNKEL (reference sequence). This CDR3 reads CASSRTGGGGAHTEAFF. Here the CDR3 DNA reads TGTGCCAGCAGCCGCACAGGCGGAGGGGGAGCTCACACTGAAGCTTTCTTT.

The chain is built from TRBV11-2 and TRBJ2-5, with D hard to call. V was clipped by 3 bases and J by 4 bases, with 12 bases between them. The CDR3 runs to 14 residues. Germline values: CDR1 SGHAT, CDR2 FQNNGV. Here the CDR3 DNA reads TGTGCCAGCAGCTTCGAGACACGACGAGAGACCCAGTACTTC. This translates into CASSFETRRETQYF.

V and J are TRBV4-1 and TRBJ1-1; possible D gene TRBD1, 5 bases. This CDR3 has 14 amino acids. CDR1 MGHRA and CDR2 YSYEKL come from the germline V gene. Trimming removed 1 base at V and 4 bases at J, with 10 bases between. The CDR3 loop reads CASSQGGEGTEAFF. CDR3 sequence (DNA): TGCGCCAGCAGCCAAGGGGGGGAGGGCACTGAAGCTTTCTTT.

V and J are TRBV28 and TRBJ2-6; weak D call: TRBD2 (5 bases). Germline lookup yields CDR1 MDHEN and CDR2 SYDVKM. V shed 3 bases and J shed 1 base, with 10 bases lying between them. The CDR3 spans 16 residues. CDR3 loop: CASSFGSGSGANVLTF. Written as DNA, the CDR3 is TGTGCCAGCAGTTTTGGATCGGGGTCTGGGGCCAACGTCCTGACTTTC.

This clonotype was seen once. The V call is TRBV12-3 or TRBV12-4, the J call TRBJ2-6; TRBD2 aligns across 10 bases. This CDR3 contains 17 residues. With V trimmed by 6 bases and J by 0 bases, 5 bases remained unmatched. For the CDR3, the DNA is TGTGCCAGCAGGAAGACTAGCGGGCCCTCTGGGGCCAACGTCCTGACTTTC. It specifies CASRKTSGPSGANVLTF.

This rearrangement joins TRBV4-1 to TRBJ2-7; 8 bases match TRBD1. Germline-derived CDR1 and CDR2 are MGHRA and YSYEKL. V was pared by 4 bases and J by 4 bases, with 12 bases of the junction left unmatched. This CDR3 has 16 residues. This CDR3 reads CASSLPKQGAGYEQYF. The CDR3 DNA is TGCGCCAGCAGCCTCCCAAAGCAGGGGGCGGGATACGAGCAGTACTTC.

This clonotype was seen only a few times. The chain recombines TRBV3-1 with TRBJ1-6; maybe TRBD1 (5 bases). Germline CDR1 is LGHDT and CDR2 is YNNKEL (reference sequence). Deletions cut 2 bases from V and 7 bases from J, with 21 bases between. The CDR3 consists of 18 residues. The CDR3 protein is CASSQTTGELLRNSPLHF. As DNA, the CDR3 is TGTGCCAGCAGCCAAACTACAGGAGAGCTCCTTCGGAATTCACCCCTCCACTTT.